This T cell receptor (beta chain) was captured in a study of blood T cell repertoires in COVID-19. Study in general: Sources were T cells, B-cell-depleted T cells, or PBMCs; the material itself was cDNA or gDNA.

Looked up from germline, CDR1 is KGHDR and CDR2 is SFDVKD. V shed 3 bases and J 3 bases; nucleotides not matched to a gene: 4. CDR3 length: 15 residues. Profiling relied on immunoSEQ multiplex PCR, and the TCRdb table lists in-frame clones only, not all of them. The sample includes about 140,000 clones, 85% of them seen just once. The TCR comes from a man between 50 and 59 years old with acute or convalescent COVID-19. This chain connects TRBV24-1 to TRBJ2-1; 7 nucleotides align to TRBD2. The material sequenced was peripheral blood. The CDR3 DNA follows: TGTGCCACCAGTGATGATAAGCGGGACTACAATGAGCAGTTCTTC. This encodes CATSDDKRDYNEQFF.